This T cell receptor beta chain was profiled in a study of read filtering for tumor transcriptome and immune sequencing. Study summary: IR-seq gave about 4.05 to 11 million TCR reads per sample; RNA-seq gave about 80 to 1273.

The library was built from about 0.4 ug RNA with molecular barcoded adaptors for alpha/delta and beta/gamma chains. TCRdb processed the reads anew with MiXCR; each CDR3 protein has one entry. The sample holds tens of thousands of distinct CDR3 sequences, 20% to 25% seen once. As regards this clonotype: A much larger clone is a single base away; this may be a read error.

This sequence was found in a donor aged 40 or over with multiple myeloma. Material: a population of CD138-negative cells sorted from bone marrow.

In DNA form, the CDR3 reads TGTGCCAGCAGCTCCGATCCCAGGGCAAATGAAGCTTTCTTT. It specifies CASSSDPRANEAFF. The genes are TRBV7-9 and TRBJ1-1, with D possibly matching TRBD1 (5 bases). Germline CDR1 is SEHNR and CDR2 is FQNEAQ (reference sequence). CDR3 size: 14 residues. The V gene lost 4 bases and the J gene lost 7 bases, with 16 bases spanning the gap.